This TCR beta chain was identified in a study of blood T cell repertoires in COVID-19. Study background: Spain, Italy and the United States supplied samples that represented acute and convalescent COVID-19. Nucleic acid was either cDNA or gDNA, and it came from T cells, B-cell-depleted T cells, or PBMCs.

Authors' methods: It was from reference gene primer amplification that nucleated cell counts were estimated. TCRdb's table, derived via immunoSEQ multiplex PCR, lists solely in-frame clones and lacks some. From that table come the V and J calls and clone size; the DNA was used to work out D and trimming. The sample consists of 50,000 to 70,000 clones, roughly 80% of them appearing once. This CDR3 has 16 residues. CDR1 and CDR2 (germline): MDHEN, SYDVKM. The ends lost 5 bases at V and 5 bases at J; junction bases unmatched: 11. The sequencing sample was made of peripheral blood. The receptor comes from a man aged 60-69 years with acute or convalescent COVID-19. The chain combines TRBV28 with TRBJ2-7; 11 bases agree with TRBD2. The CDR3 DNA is TGTGCCAGCAGTCAGGGTCTAGCGGGGGGCTTGAACGAGCAGTACTTC. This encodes CASSQGLAGGLNEQYF.